This T cell receptor (beta chain) is drawn from a study of blood T cell repertoires in COVID-19. Study summary: Acute and convalescent COVID-19 samples came from the United States, Italy and Spain.

Germline assignment: CDR1 LNHDA and CDR2 SQIVND (reference sequence). The CDR3 extends over 11 amino acids. V dropped 2 bases and J dropped 10 bases, with 5 bases sitting between them. TCRdb keeps only in-frame clones here, not all; method: immunoSEQ multiplex PCR. The sample has 250,000 to 300,000 clones; roughly 87% are singletons. Cohorts were assigned according to the clinical history that participants reported. The sequence came from a woman in her 30s who had recovered from COVID-19. This chain uses TRBV19 with TRBJ1-4; D is uncertain. Specimen: PBMCs or T cells enriched from blood (not recorded which). The CDR3 DNA sequence: TGTGCCAGTAGTATAAACAGAAAACTGTTTTTT. Its translation is CASSINRKLFF.